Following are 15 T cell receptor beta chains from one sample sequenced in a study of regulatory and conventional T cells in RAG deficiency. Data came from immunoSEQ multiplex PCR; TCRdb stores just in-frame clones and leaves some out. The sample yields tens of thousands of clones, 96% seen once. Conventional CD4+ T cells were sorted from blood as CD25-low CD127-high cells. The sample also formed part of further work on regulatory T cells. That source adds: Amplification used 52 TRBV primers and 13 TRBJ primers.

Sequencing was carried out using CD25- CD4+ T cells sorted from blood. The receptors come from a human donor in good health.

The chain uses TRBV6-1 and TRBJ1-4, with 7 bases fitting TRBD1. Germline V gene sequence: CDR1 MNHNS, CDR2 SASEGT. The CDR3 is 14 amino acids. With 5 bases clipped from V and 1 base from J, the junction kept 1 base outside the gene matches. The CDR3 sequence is CASSHRGTNEKLFF. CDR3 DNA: TGTGCCAGCAGTCACAGGGGAACTAATGAAAAACTGTTTTTT.

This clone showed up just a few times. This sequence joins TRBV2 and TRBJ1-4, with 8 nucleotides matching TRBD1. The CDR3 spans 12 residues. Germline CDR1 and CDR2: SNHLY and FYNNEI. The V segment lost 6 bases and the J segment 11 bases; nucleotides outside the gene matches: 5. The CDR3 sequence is CASREDRAKLFF. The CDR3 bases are TGTGCCAGCAGGGAGGACAGGGCGAAACTGTTTTTT.

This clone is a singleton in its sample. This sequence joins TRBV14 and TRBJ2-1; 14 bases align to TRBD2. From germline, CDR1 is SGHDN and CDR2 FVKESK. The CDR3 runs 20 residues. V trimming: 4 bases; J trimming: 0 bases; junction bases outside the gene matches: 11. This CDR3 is CASSRGPGLAGVYSYNEQFF. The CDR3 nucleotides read TGTGCCAGCAGCCGCGGGCCGGGACTAGCGGGGGTCTACTCCTACAATGAGCAGTTCTTC.

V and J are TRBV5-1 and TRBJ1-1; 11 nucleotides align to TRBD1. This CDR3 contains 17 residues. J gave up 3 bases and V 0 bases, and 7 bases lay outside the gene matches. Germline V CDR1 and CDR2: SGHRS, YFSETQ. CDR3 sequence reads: CASSLAHRTGGHTEAFF. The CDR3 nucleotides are TGCGCCAGCAGCTTGGCCCACCGGACAGGGGGCCACACTGAAGCTTTCTTT.

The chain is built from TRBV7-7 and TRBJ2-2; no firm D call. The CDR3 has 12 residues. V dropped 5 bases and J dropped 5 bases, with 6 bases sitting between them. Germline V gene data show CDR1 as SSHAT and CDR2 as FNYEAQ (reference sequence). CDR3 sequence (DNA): TGTGCCAGCAGCCCTCGGACCGGGGAGCTGTTTTTT. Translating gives CASSPRTGELFF. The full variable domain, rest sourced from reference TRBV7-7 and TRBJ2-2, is GAGVSQSPRYKVTKRGQDVTLRCDPISSHATLYWYQQALGQGPEFLTYFNYEAQPDKSGLPSDRFSAERPEGSISTLTIQRTEQRDSAMYRCASSPRTGELFFGEGSRLTVL.

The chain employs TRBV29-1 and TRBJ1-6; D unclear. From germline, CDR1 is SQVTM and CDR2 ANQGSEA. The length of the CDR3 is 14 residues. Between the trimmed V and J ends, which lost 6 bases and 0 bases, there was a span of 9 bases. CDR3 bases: TGCAGCGTCACTTACGACTCCTATAATTCACCCCTCCACTTT. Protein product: CSVTYDSYNSPLHF.

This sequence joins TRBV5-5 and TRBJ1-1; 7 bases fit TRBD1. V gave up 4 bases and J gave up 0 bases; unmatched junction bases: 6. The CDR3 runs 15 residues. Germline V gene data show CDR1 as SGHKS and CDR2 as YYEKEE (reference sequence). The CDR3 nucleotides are TGTGCCAGCAGCCCAGGGGGGAAATTGAACACTGAAGCTTTCTTT. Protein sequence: CASSPGGKLNTEAFF.

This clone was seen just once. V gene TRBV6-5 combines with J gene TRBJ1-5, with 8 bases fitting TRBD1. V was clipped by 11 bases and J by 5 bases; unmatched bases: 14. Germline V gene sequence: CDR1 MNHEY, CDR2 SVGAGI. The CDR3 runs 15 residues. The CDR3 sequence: CAGGQGTIEDQPQHF. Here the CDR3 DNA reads TGTGCCGGAGGACAGGGTACGATTGAGGATCAGCCCCAGCATTTT.

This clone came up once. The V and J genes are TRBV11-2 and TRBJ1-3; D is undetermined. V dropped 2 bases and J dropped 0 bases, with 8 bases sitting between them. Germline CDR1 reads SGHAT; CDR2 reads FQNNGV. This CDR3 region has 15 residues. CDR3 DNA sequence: TGTGCCAGCAGCTTAACGGTAAACTCTGGAAACACCATATATTTT. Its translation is CASSLTVNSGNTIYF.

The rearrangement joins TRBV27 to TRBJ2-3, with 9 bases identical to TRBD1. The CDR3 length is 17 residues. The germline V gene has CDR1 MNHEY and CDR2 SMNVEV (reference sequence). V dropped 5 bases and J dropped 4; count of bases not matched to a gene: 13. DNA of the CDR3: TGTGCCAGCAGTGAACCGGGACAGGGACAAGTCGCAGATACGCAGTATTTT. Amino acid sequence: CASSEPGQGQVADTQYF.

CDR3 coding DNA: TGTGCCATCGCCTACGAGCAGTACTTC. Protein product: CAIAYEQYF. The rearrangement links TRBV13 to TRBJ2-7; D remains unclear. Trimming stripped 10 bases from V and 2 bases from J, with 3 bases between. Germline V lookup: CDR1 PRHDT, CDR2 FYEKMQ (reference sequence). The CDR3 length is 9 residues.

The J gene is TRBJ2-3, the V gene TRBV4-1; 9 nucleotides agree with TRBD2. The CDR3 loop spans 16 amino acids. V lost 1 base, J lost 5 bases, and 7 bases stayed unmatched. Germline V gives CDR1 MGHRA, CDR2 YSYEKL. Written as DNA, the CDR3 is TGCGCCAGCAGCCAAGCGGGGACTAGCTCCATAGATACGCAGTATTTT. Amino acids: CASSQAGTSSIDTQYF.

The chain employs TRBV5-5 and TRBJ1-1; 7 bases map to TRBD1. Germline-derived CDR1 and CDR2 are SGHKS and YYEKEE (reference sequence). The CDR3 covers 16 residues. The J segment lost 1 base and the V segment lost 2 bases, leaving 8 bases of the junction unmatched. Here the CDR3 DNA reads TGTGCCAGCAGCTTCCGGCCCCAGGGGGGGAACACTGAAGCTTTCTTT. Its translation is CASSFRPQGGNTEAFF. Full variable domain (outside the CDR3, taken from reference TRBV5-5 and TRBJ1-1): DAGVTQSPTHLIKTRGQQVTLRCSPISGHKSVSWYQQVLGQGPQFIFQYYEKEERGRGNFPDRFSARQFPNYSSELNVNALLLGDSALYLCASSFRPQGGNTEAFFGQGTRLTVV.

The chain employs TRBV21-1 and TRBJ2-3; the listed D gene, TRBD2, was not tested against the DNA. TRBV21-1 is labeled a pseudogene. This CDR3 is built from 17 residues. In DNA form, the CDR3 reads TGTGCCGGAAGGGCGAATAGCGGGAGGTCTAGCACAGATACGCAGTATTTT. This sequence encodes CAGRANSGRSSTDTQYF.

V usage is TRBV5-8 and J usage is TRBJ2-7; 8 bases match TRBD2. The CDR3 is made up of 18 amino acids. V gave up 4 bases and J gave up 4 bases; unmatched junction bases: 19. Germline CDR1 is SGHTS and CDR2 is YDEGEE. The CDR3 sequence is CASSRQRELGGSRYEQYF. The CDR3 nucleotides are TGTGCCAGCAGCCGACAGCGGGAGCTTGGAGGATCGAGATACGAGCAGTACTTC.